This TCR beta chain derives from a study of shared clonotypes between healthy human individuals. The input for sorted-subset replicate PCRs was 150 to 200 ng DNA, some 30,000 T cell genomes. The data were produced by immunoSEQ multiplex PCR, yet TCRdb's version contains in-frame clones alone and is incomplete. The table shows over a million clones, with approximately 80% occurring only once. Study findings and constraints: Non-shared clonotypes had lower generation probabilities than clonotypes shared by all four sorted-subset donors. Enrolling few donors narrowed the genetic and exposure-history diversity that was represented. Sampling included only blood; tissue repertoires likely differ.

Trimming shortened V by 2 bases and J by 0 bases, and 18 bases separated the two germline ends. Per germline, CDR1 LGHNA and CDR2 YNFKEQ. The CDR3 runs 18 residues. In regard to this clone: Antigen: not known.

What was sequenced was memory CD4+ T cells from PBMCs. Subset here: CD45RA-negative fraction. This sequence was found in a man aged 18 to 30 in good health. Some clones in this sample may be carry-over from other donors' samples. The chain employs TRBV4-2 and TRBJ2-3; D possibly corresponds to TRBD2 (6 bases). The CDR3 loop is CASSQSIGLGTSTDTQYF. As DNA, the CDR3 is TGTGCCAGCAGCCAAAGTATTGGCCTAGGGACTAGCACAGATACGCAGTATTTT.